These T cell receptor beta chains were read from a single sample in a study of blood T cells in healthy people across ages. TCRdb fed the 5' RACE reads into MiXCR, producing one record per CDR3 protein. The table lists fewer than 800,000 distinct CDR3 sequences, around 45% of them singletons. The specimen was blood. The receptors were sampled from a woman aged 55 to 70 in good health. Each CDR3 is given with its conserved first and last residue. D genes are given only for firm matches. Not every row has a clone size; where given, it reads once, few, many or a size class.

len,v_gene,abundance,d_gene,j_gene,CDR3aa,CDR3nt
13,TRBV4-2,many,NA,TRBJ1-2,CASSQGPAQGYTF,TGTGCCAGCAGCCAAGGCCCCGCGCAGGGCTACACCTTC
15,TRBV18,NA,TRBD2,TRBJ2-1,CASSPPGTRGNEQFF,TGTGCCAGCTCACCCCCCGGGACTAGAGGGAATGAGCAGTTCTTC
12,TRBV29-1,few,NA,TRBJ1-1,CSVRTMGTEAFF,TGCAGCGTTCGTACGATGGGGACTGAAGCTTTCTTT
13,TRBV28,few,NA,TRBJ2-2,CASRTANTGELFF,TGTGCCAGCAGGACAGCTAACACCGGGGAGCTGTTTTTT
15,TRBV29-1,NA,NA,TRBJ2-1,CSVETQPIRTETQFF,TGCAGCGTTGAGACGCAACCGATCCGTACAGAGACCCAGTTCTTC
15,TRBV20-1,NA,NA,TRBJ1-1,CSARGITGFLTEAFF,TGCAGTGCTAGGGGGATAACAGGGTTTTTGACTGAAGCTTTCTTT
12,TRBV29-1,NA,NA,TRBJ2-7,CSVTAAYNEQYF,TGCAGCGTTACTGCAGCCTACAATGAGCAGTACTTC
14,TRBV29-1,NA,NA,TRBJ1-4,CSVLDGATNEKLFF,TGCAGCGTGCTGGACGGTGCAACTAATGAAAAACTGTTTTTT
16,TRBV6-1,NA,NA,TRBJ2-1,CAGRGGSPFVDNEQFF,TGTGCCGGGAGAGGGGGGTCACCATTTGTGGACAATGAGCAGTTCTTC
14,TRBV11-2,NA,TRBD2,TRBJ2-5,CASSVTSGVNEQYF,TGTGCCAGCAGCGTTACTAGCGGGGTCAATGAGCAGTACTTC
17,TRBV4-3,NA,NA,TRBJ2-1,CASSGGPDLITYNEQFF,TGCGCCAGCAGCGGTGGGCCGGATCTCATCACCTACAATGAGCAGTTCTTC
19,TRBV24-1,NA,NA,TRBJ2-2,CATSDSSAGSTRNTGELFF,TGTGCCACCAGTGATTCTTCGGCGGGATCAACGAGAAACACCGGGGAGCTGTTTTTT